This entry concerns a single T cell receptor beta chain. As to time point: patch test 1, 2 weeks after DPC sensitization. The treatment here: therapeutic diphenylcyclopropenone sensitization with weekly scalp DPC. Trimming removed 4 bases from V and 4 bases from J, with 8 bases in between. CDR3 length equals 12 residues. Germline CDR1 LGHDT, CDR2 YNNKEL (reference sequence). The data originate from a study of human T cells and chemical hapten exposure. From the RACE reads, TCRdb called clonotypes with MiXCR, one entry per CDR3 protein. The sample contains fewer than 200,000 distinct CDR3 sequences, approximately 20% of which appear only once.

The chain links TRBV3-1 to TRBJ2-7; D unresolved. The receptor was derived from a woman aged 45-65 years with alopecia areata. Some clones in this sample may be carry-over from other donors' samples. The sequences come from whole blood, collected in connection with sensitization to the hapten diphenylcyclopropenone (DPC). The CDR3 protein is CASSPYGYEQYF. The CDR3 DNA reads TGTGCCAGCAGCCCGTACGGTTACGAGCAGTACTTC.